The sequence of this T cell receptor beta chain was determined in a study of a mutant IDH1 vaccine in newly diagnosed glioma. Time point here: week 47, end of study. One vaccine dose held 300 ug of mutant IDH1 20-mer peptide and came with topical imiquimod. New WHO grade 3 or 4 astrocytomas that were IDH1-mutant and ATRX-lost had been found in donors. Comments on this clone: No antigen is known for it.

TCRdb's copy holds only in-frame clones and misses some; the assay was immunoSEQ multiplex PCR. The data contain just over 60,000 clones, around four fifths of them seen just once; the ten biggest clones take up 3.8%. The CDR3 extends over 15 amino acids. The trim removed 1 base at V and 7 bases at J, leaving 8 bases unmatched. Germline values: CDR1 MGHDK, CDR2 SYGVNS. This sequence originates from a man between 25 and 39 years old with glioma. The sample consisted of PBMCs, taken from a glioma patient whose treatment included an IDH1 peptide vaccine. The chain joins TRBV25-1 to TRBJ1-2, with 8 bases that match TRBD1. The CDR3 region is CASSEWYRGIGGYTF. The CDR3 DNA is TGTGCCAGCAGTGAATGGTACAGGGGGATAGGTGGCTACACCTTC.